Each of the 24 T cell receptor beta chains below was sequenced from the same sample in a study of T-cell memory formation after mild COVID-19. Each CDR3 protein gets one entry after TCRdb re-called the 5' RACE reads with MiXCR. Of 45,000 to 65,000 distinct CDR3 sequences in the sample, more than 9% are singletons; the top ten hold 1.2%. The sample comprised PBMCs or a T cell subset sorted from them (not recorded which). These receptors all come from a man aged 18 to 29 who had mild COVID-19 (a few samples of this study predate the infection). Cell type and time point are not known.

CDR3 in DNA: TGTGCCAGCACCGAAGGGCAGGGGAACTATGGCTACACCTTC. It codes for CASTEGQGNYGYTF. This rearrangement joins TRBV19 to TRBJ1-2, with D possibly being TRBD1 (6 bases). The germline V gene has CDR1 LNHDA and CDR2 SQIVND (reference sequence). V lost 9 bases, J lost 2 bases, and 16 bases lay in between. This CDR3 region has 14 residues.

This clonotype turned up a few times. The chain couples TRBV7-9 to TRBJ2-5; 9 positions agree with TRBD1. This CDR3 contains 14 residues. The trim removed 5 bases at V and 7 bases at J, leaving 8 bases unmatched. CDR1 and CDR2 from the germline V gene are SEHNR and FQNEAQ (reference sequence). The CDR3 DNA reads TGTGCCAGCAGCCTAGGGACAGGGCCGGTGACCCAGTACTTC. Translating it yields CASSLGTGPVTQYF.

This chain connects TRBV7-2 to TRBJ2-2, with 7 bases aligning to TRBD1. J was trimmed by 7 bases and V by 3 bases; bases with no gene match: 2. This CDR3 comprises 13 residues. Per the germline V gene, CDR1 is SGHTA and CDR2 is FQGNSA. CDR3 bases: TGTGCCAGCAGCTTCCAGGGGGACGGGGAGCTGTTTTTT. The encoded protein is CASSFQGDGELFF.

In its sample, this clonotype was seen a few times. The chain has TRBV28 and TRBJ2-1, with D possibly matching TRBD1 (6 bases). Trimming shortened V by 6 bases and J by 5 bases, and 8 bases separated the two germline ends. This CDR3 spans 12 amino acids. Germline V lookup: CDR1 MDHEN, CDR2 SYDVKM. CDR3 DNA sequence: TGTGCCAGCAGGGACAGACACAATGAGCAGTTCTTC. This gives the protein CASRDRHNEQFF.

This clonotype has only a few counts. This CDR3 is CASSYDLNTGELFF. CDR3 nucleotides: TGTGCCAGCAGTTACGACTTAAACACCGGGGAGCTGTTTTTT. The V call is TRBV6-5, the J call TRBJ2-2; D not certain. In germline, CDR1 is MNHEY, CDR2 SVGAGI. V gave up 2 bases and J gave up 2 bases, with 6 bases separating them. The CDR3 has 14 amino acids.

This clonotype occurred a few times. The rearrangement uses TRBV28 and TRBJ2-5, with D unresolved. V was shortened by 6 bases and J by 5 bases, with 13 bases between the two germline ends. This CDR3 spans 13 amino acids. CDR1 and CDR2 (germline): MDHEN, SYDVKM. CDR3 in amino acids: CASRTGLWETQYF. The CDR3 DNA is TGTGCCAGCAGGACGGGCTTGTGGGAGACCCAGTACTTC. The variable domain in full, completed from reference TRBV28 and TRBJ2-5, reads DVKVTQSSRYLVKRTGEKVFLECVQDMDHENMFWYRQDPGLGLRLIYFSYDVKMKEKGDIPEGYSVSREKKERFSLILESASTNQTSMYLCASRTGLWETQYFGPGTRLLVL.

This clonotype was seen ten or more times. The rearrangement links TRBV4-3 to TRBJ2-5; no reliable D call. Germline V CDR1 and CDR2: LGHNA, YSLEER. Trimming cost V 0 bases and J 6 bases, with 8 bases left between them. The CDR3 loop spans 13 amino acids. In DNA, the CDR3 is TGCGCCAGCAGCCAAGATGATCGCAAGACCCAGTACTTC. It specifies CASSQDDRKTQYF.

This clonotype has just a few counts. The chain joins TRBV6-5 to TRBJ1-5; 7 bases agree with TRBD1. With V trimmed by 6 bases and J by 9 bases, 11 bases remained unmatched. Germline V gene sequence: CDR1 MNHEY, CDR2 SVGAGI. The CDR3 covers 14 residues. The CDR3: CASSLQGGYGPQHF. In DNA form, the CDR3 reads TGTGCCAGCAGCCTGCAGGGGGGGTACGGGCCCCAGCATTTT.

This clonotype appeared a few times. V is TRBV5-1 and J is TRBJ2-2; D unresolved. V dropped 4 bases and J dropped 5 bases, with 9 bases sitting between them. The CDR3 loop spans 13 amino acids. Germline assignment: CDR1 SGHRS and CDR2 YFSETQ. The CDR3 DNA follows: TGCGCCAGCAGCGATTTCCCAACCGGGGAGCTGTTTTTT. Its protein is CASSDFPTGELFF.

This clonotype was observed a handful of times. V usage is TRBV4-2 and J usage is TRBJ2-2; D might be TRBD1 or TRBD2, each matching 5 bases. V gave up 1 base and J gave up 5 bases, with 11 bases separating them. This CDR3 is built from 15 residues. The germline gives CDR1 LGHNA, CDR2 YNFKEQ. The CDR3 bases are TGTGCCAGCAGCCAAGGGTCGGGACCAACCGGGGAGCTGTTTTTT. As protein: CASSQGSGPTGELFF.

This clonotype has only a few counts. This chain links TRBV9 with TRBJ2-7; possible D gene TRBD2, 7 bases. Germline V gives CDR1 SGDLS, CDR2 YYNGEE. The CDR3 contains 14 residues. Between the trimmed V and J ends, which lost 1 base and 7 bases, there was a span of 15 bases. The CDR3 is CASSVKAGAGEQYF. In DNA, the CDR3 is TGTGCCAGCAGCGTAAAGGCGGGGGCGGGTGAGCAGTACTTC.

The CDR3 DNA is TGTGCCAGCAGCGACCCCCACGGGGGGCGAGAGACCCAGTACTTC. Its translation: CASSDPHGGRETQYF. The chain recombines TRBV6-2 or TRBV6-3 with TRBJ2-5, with TRBD2 as a possible D gene (7 bases). The germline CDR1 and CDR2 sequences are MNHEY and SVGEGT. Trimming took 6 bases from V and 4 from J, leaving 18 bases between them. This CDR3 comprises 15 residues.

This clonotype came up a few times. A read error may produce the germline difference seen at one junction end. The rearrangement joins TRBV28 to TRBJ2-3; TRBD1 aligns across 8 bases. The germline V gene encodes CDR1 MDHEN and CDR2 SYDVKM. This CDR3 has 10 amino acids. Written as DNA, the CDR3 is TGTGCCAGCGGCCGGGACAGGACGAATTTT. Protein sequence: CASGRDRTNF.

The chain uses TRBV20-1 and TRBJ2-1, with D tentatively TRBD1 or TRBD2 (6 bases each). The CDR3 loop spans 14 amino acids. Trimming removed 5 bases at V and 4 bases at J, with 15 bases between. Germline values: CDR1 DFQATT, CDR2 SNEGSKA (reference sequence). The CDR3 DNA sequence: TGCAGTGCTCGAGGGGGGTCGGATTACAATGAGCAGTTCTTC. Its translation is CSARGGSDYNEQFF.

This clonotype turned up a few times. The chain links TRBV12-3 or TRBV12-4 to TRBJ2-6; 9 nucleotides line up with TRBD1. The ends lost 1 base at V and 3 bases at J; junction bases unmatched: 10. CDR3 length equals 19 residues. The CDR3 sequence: CASSLVNNRGRRGANVLTF. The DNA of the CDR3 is TGTGCCAGCAGTTTAGTGAACAACAGGGGGCGACGTGGGGCCAACGTCCTGACTTTC.

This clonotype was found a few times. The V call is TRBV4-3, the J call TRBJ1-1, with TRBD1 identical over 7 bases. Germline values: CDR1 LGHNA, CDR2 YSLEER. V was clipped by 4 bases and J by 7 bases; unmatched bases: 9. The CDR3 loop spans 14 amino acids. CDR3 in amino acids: CASSRRGTANEAFF. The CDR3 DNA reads TGCGCCAGCAGCCGAAGAGGGACAGCGAATGAAGCTTTCTTT.

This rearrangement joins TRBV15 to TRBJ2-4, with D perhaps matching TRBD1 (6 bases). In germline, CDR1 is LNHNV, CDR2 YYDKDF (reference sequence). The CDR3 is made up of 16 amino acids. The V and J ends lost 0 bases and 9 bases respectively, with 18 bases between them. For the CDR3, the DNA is TGTGCCACCAGCAGAGATACGGGTTGGCAGGGGCGCATTCAGTACTTC. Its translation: CATSRDTGWQGRIQYF.

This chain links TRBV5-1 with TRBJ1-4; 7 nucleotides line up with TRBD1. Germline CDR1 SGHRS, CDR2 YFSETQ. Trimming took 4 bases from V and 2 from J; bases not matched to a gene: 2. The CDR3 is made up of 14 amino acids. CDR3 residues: CASSIQGTNEKLFF. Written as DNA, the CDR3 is TGCGCCAGCAGCATACAGGGGACTAATGAAAAACTGTTTTTT.

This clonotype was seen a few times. The CDR3 DNA follows: TGTGCCACCAGCCCCAGGAGGGGCTCGGGCCCCCAGCATTTT. Its translation is CATSPRRGSGPQHF. The V and J genes are TRBV15 and TRBJ1-5; TRBD1 is a possible D gene (5 bases). The germline V gene has CDR1 LNHNV and CDR2 YYDKDF (reference sequence). The CDR3 runs 14 residues. Trimming cost V 5 bases and J 10 bases, with 18 bases left between them.

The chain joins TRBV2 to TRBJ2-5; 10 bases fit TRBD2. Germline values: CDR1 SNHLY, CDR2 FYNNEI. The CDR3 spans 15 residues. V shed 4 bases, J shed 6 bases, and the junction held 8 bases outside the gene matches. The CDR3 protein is CASSVGERGGQTQYF. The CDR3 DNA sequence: TGTGCCAGCAGTGTGGGCGAGCGGGGGGGCCAGACCCAGTACTTC.

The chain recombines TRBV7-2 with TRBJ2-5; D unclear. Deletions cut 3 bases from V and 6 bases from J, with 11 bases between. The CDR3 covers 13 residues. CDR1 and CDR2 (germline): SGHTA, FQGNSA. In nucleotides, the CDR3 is TGTGCCAGCAGCTTGGGTATAGGGAAGACCCAGTACTTC. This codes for CASSLGIGKTQYF.

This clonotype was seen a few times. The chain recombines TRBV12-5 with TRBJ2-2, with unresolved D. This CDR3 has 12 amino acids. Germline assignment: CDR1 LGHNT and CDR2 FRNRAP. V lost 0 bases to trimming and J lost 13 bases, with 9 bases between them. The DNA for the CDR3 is TGTGCTAGTGGTTTGGTAGAACCGGGGCTGTTTTTT. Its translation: CASGLVEPGLFF.

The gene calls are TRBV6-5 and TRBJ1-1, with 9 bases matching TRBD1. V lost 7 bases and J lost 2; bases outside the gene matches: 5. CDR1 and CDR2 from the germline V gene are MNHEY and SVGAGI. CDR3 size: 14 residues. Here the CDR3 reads CASTLTGGNTEAFF. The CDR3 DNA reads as TGTGCCAGCACCCTGACAGGGGGTAACACTGAAGCTTTCTTT.

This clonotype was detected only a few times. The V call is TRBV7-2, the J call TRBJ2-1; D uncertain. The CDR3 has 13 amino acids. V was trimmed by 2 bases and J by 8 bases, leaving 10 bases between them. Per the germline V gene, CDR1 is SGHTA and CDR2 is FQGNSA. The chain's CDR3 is CASSLSPRDEQFF. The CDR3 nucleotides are TGTGCCAGCAGCTTAAGCCCTCGGGATGAGCAGTTCTTC.